This T cell receptor (beta chain) was identified during a study of cytomegalovirus exposure and HLA in healthy donors. General study points: The number of N-insertions in an Asian-associated ancestry cluster was reportedly below the approximately 680-donor mean in a later analysis. For most TCR beta V segments, an earlier analysis put the productive rate at about 87% or about 30% of the time.

About this clone: Its antigen is as yet unknown.

PCR involved 60 Vbeta and 13 Jbeta primers. The assay was immunoSEQ multiplex PCR, and TCRdb's table has in-frame clones only and misses some. The table shows some 97,000 clones, with 84% occurring only once. The sequencing input was PBMCs. This sequence was found in a woman younger than 35 in good health and CMV-seronegative.

CDR3 region: CASSARTRTGYNNEQFF. As DNA, the CDR3 is TGCGCCAGCAGCGCCAGAACTAGGACAGGGTATAACAATGAGCAGTTCTTC. The gene calls are TRBV4-1 and TRBJ2-1; 8 bases are a match to TRBD1. The CDR3 loop spans 17 amino acids. The J segment lost 5 bases and the V segment lost 5 bases, leaving 14 bases of the junction unmatched. The germline V gene has CDR1 MGHRA and CDR2 YSYEKL.